These T cell receptor beta chains were read from a single sample in a study of cytomegalovirus exposure and HLA in healthy donors. Sequencing used immunoSEQ multiplex PCR; TCRdb keeps in-frame clones, though not all of them. In the table there are about 89,000 clones, 67% of which are singletons. Sequenced input: PBMCs. These receptors were collected from a young man in good health and CMV-seronegative. The CDR3 runs from the conserved cysteine through the conserved F or W. A D gene is named only where the DNA matches it firmly. The size of a clone is reported for some rows only, either as once, few or many, or as a class for expanded clones.

abundance: .
v_gene: TRBV7-3
j_gene: TRBJ1-1
d_gene: .
CDR3nt: TGTGCCAGCAGTTCCACGGGGAACACTGAAGCTTTCTTT
CDR3aa: CASSSTGNTEAFF

abundance: few
v_gene: TRBV6-6
j_gene: TRBJ1-5
d_gene: .
CDR3nt: TGTGCCAGCAGTTACCAGGGGAGCAATCAGCCCCAGCATTTT
CDR3aa: CASSYQGSNQPQHF

abundance: .
v_gene: TRBV7-8
j_gene: TRBJ2-2
d_gene: .
CDR3nt: TGTGCCAGCAGCCCCCTACCCGGGGAGCTGTTTTTT
CDR3aa: CASSPLPGELFF

abundance: .
v_gene: TRBV5-6
j_gene: TRBJ2-1
d_gene: TRBD2
CDR3nt: TGTGCCAGCAGCCCGGGGACTAGCGGGAGGTATGAGCAGTTCTTC
CDR3aa: CASSPGTSGRYEQFF

abundance: .
v_gene: TRBV6-5
j_gene: TRBJ1-2
d_gene: TRBD1
CDR3nt: TGTGCCAGCAGTAACCAGGGGGACTATGGCTACACCTTC
CDR3aa: CASSNQGDYGYTF

abundance: few
v_gene: TRBV7-9
j_gene: TRBJ1-1
d_gene: TRBD1
CDR3nt: TGTGCCAGCAGCTACGGACAGGGGGAAATAGGGGCTTTCTTT
CDR3aa: CASSYGQGEIGAFF

abundance: .
v_gene: TRBV5-1
j_gene: TRBJ1-4
d_gene: TRBD1
CDR3nt: TGCGCCAGCAGCCCGACAGGGTGGGAAAAACTGTTTTTT
CDR3aa: CASSPTGWEKLFF

abundance: .
v_gene: TRBV7-9
j_gene: TRBJ1-1
d_gene: .
CDR3nt: TGTGCCAGCAGCTTAGTAGCCACTGAAGCTTTCTTT
CDR3aa: CASSLVATEAFF

abundance: .
v_gene: TRBV30
j_gene: TRBJ2-7
d_gene: .
CDR3nt: TGTGCCTGGAGTGTCAGTTGGGGGGGCGAGTTGGACGAGCAGTACTTC
CDR3aa: CAWSVSWGGELDEQYF

abundance: few
v_gene: TRBV13
j_gene: TRBJ1-1
d_gene: .
CDR3nt: TGTGCCAGCAGCCCCGCTCACTGGAACACTGAAGCTTTCTTT
CDR3aa: CASSPAHWNTEAFF

abundance: .
v_gene: TRBV29-1
j_gene: TRBJ2-5
d_gene: .
CDR3nt: TGCAGCGTTGACGGGGGAGGCCCCCAGTACTTC
CDR3aa: CSVDGGGPQYF

abundance: .
v_gene: TRBV10-3
j_gene: TRBJ1-1
d_gene: TRBD1
CDR3nt: TGTGCCATCACAGAACTGACAGGGTCCACTGAAGCTTTCTTT
CDR3aa: CAITELTGSTEAFF

abundance: .
v_gene: TRBV13
j_gene: TRBJ2-7
d_gene: .
CDR3nt: TGTGCCAGCAGCTTCGGTGCAGGGGAGGAGCAGTACTTC
CDR3aa: CASSFGAGEEQYF

abundance: .
v_gene: TRBV5-1
j_gene: TRBJ1-2
d_gene: .
CDR3nt: TGCGCCAGCAGCTTGGACGGAGGGATGGGGTATGGCTACACCTTC
CDR3aa: CASSLDGGMGYGYTF

abundance: .
v_gene: TRBV5-1
j_gene: TRBJ2-5
d_gene: TRBD1
CDR3nt: TGCGCCAGCAGCTCACAGGGACAGGGAGGAGAGACCCAGTACTTC
CDR3aa: CASSSQGQGGETQYF

abundance: .
v_gene: TRBV30
j_gene: TRBJ2-7
d_gene: TRBD1
CDR3nt: TGTGCCTGGAGAAGGGACAGGGGAGTTTACGAGCAGTACTTC
CDR3aa: CAWRRDRGVYEQYF

abundance: .
v_gene: TRBV7-6
j_gene: TRBJ2-2
d_gene: TRBD1
CDR3nt: TGTGCCAGCAGCATGGGACAGGGGAGCACCGGGGAGCTGTTTTTT
CDR3aa: CASSMGQGSTGELFF

abundance: .
v_gene: TRBV10-3
j_gene: TRBJ1-3
d_gene: TRBD1
CDR3nt: TGTGCCATCACCCCCGGACAGGGAATTGGAAACACCATATATTTT
CDR3aa: CAITPGQGIGNTIYF

abundance: .
v_gene: TRBV15
j_gene: TRBJ1-1
d_gene: .
CDR3nt: TGTGCCACCAGCAGAGAATGGGGTAGCGCTGAAGCTTTCTTT
CDR3aa: CATSREWGSAEAFF

abundance: .
v_gene: TRBV7-6
j_gene: TRBJ2-7
d_gene: .
CDR3nt: TGTGCCAGCCGCTTTACTCAGGGCGCCGAAGGGTCCTACGAGCAGTACTTC
CDR3aa: CASRFTQGAEGSYEQYF

abundance: .
v_gene: TRBV30
j_gene: TRBJ2-7
d_gene: TRBD1
CDR3nt: TGTGCCTGGAGTGGACAGGGGGGAATAAGCGAGCAGTACTTC
CDR3aa: CAWSGQGGISEQYF

abundance: .
v_gene: TRBV5-6
j_gene: TRBJ2-5
d_gene: TRBD1
CDR3nt: TGTGCCAGCAGCCTGGACAGGGGAGGAGGGGAGACCCAGTACTTC
CDR3aa: CASSLDRGGGETQYF

abundance: few
v_gene: TRBV7-2
j_gene: TRBJ1-5
d_gene: TRBD1
CDR3nt: TGTGCCAGCAGCCCGGGACAGGGCTGGGATCAGCCCCAGCATTTT
CDR3aa: CASSPGQGWDQPQHF

abundance: .
v_gene: TRBV5-4
j_gene: TRBJ2-5
d_gene: .
CDR3nt: TGTGCCAGCAGCTTGGCGGCAGGGGGGACCCAAGAGACCCAGTACTTC
CDR3aa: CASSLAAGGTQETQYF

abundance: .
v_gene: TRBV7-3
j_gene: TRBJ2-3
d_gene: TRBD2
CDR3nt: TGTGCCAGCAGCAAGGGGACTAGCGGTTCAGATACGCAGTATTTT
CDR3aa: CASSKGTSGSDTQYF

abundance: .
v_gene: TRBV25-1
j_gene: TRBJ1-6
d_gene: .
CDR3nt: TGTGCCAGCAGTGAATCCGGGGGAACGCCCCTCCACTTT
CDR3aa: CASSESGGTPLHF

abundance: .
v_gene: TRBV5-1
j_gene: TRBJ1-4
d_gene: TRBD1
CDR3nt: TGCGCCAGCAGCGTGGGACAGCCGGATGAAAAACTGTTTTTT
CDR3aa: CASSVGQPDEKLFF

abundance: .
v_gene: TRBV5-1
j_gene: TRBJ2-3
d_gene: .
CDR3nt: TGCGCCAGCAGCCCCGACAGGACCAGCACAGATACGCAGTATTTT
CDR3aa: CASSPDRTSTDTQYF

abundance: .
v_gene: TRBV18
j_gene: TRBJ1-5
d_gene: .
CDR3nt: TGTGCCAGCTCACGGGAGGCGAGGAGTCAGCCCCAGCATTTT
CDR3aa: CASSREARSQPQHF

abundance: .
v_gene: TRBV28
j_gene: TRBJ2-2
d_gene: TRBD2
CDR3nt: TGTGCCAGCAGTCCCCTCCGGAGTAGCGGGAGGGACCGGGAGCTGTTTTTT
CDR3aa: CASSPLRSSGRDRELFF

abundance: .
v_gene: TRBV10-1
j_gene: TRBJ1-1
d_gene: .
CDR3nt: TGCGCCAGCAGTGAGTCGGGACTCCACACTGAAGCTTTCTTT
CDR3aa: CASSESGLHTEAFF

abundance: .
v_gene: TRBV5-6
j_gene: TRBJ2-1
d_gene: .
CDR3nt: TGTGCCAGCAGCTTGGGGGCGGGGATTAGCTCCTACAATGAGCAGTTCTTC
CDR3aa: CASSLGAGISSYNEQFF

abundance: few
v_gene: TRBV7-9
j_gene: TRBJ1-4
d_gene: .
CDR3nt: TGTGCCAGCAGCTTAGCAGGCGGAGCCCTGAACGAAAAACTGTTTTTT
CDR3aa: CASSLAGGALNEKLFF